The sequence of this T cell receptor (beta chain) was determined in a study of T cells after yellow fever vaccination (dated by TCRdb to between 2018 and 2021). Context from the whole study: The SMART-Seq v4 Ultra Low Input RNA kit was used to prepare libraries from fractions with low cell numbers. To follow T-cell clones before and after primary and booster YFV17D yellow fever vaccination, bulk TCR alpha and beta repertoires were sequenced over time. Two healthy male donors, one aged 18 to 30 and one aged 30 to 40 years, made up the cohort. Blood was collected at multiple timepoints before and after primary and secondary immunization, and bulk PBMC replicates and cell subsets were isolated.

The sample's treatment or condition, from its label and the paper: live attenuated yellow fever vaccine strain. At each blood-draw timepoint, two biological replicates of bulk PBMCs were collected. A standard Ficoll-Paque protocol was used to isolate PBMCs from peripheral blood. TriZol was used to extract RNA from bulk PBMCs, from CD4 and CD8 fractions, and from dextramer-positive and dextramer-negative fractions. TCR cDNA was synthesized by 5'RACE template switching, which introduced a universal primer site and unique molecular identifiers. Priming of cDNA synthesis was performed from both the TCR alpha and TCR beta constant segments. Two PCR steps were used to amplify libraries, with sample barcodes and sequencing adapters being added in the second step. Sequencing of libraries was performed on Illumina HiSeq 2500 (2x100 bp) or NovaSeq (2x150 bp). The authors processed their data as follows. Demultiplexing of reads and collapsing into UMI consensus sequences were performed with MIGEC, and V(D)J alignment was carried out with MiXCR. Vaccine-responding clonotypes were identified with edgeR using replicate PBMC samples, with FDR below 0.01 and a log2 fold change above 5 up to day 15 being required. Each bulk clonotype was labeled CD4 or CD8 based on which sequenced repertoire, CD4 or CD8, contained the clonotype at higher abundance. The public reads were quality trimmed at Q25 with fastp and then assembled into clones with MiXCR by TCRdb, keeping productive beta chains. Merged by CDR3 protein, the rows form single entries marked with the most common genes and DNA. The V and J calls were not made by the authors but by TCRdb's processing. For this sample there are fewer than 450,000 distinct CDR3 sequences; 11% appear just once. Roughly a sixth of the sample belongs to the ten largest clones.

Overall study outcomes, separate from this receptor: Most clones expanded after primary vaccination (roughly 96% of CD4 and 88% of CD8) were re-detected after the booster, suggesting that broad memory maintenance occurred. The secondary T-cell response was found to be weaker but faster than the primary response, with a peak reached on day 5 rather than on day 15. The study included only two donors, which limits how far the findings can be generalized. A small share of clonotypes occurred in both CD4 and CD8 compartments, likely arising from convergent recombination. Because abundant contaminating clonotypes from the bulk population could be contained in FACS-sorted repertoires, computational filtering was required.

There are a few counts of this clonotype. This receptor's antigen is unknown. Base qualities are missing; no much larger clone stands one base away. Including the terminal cysteine and phenylalanine, the CDR3 comprises 15 residues. Just the 45-base CDR3 DNA is kept, in frame starting at base 1. V has 5 bases trimmed and J has 10 bases trimmed; junction bases matching no gene number 14. The sample consisted of PBMCs, taken on the day of the first yellow fever vaccination. This clonotype originated in a man aged 18 to 35 who received the YFV17D yellow fever vaccine. The chain is encoded by TRBV12-3 or TRBV12-4 joined to TRBJ2-4, with 7 bases aligning to TRBD1. The DNA is as follows: TGTGCCAGCAGTGCCGGCCCGGGACAGTCCATAATTCAGTACTTC. It specifies CASSAGPGQSIIQYF.